The source of this T cell receptor beta chain is a study of T-cell memory formation after mild COVID-19. Across the whole study: Largely, TCR clusters stayed within a single donor.

Study-wide results and caveats: CM and EM subsets held most contracting CD4+ clones; EMRA held CD8+ ones. Memory sampled before infection contained some responding clones, suggesting cross-reactive memory joined.

This CDR3 is built from 13 residues. The germline gives CDR1 MNHNS, CDR2 SASEGT. The V gene lost 4 bases and the J gene lost 8 bases, with 14 bases spanning the gap. Using constant-segment primers, 5'RACE produced TCR alpha and TCR beta cDNA libraries carrying sample barcodes and UMIs. TCRdb re-called the 5' RACE reads with MiXCR, one entry per CDR3 protein. The data hold 400,000 or so distinct CDR3 sequences, with under 25% observed a single time. A remark on this clonotype: The antigen is unknown.

The V call is TRBV6-1, the J call TRBJ1-2, with a tentative D call TRBD1 (5 bases). The receptor's source is an adult woman who had mild COVID-19 (a few samples of this study predate the infection). Cell type and time point are not known. Sequences were obtained from PBMCs or a T cell subset sorted from them (not recorded which). CDR3 protein: CASSADQGRGYTF. The CDR3 coding sequence is TGTGCCAGCAGTGCTGATCAGGGTCGCGGCTACACCTTC.